This TCR beta chain was recorded in a study of OX40 agonist ivuxolimab in advanced cancers. The wider study: Prior anti-PD-1, anti-PD-L1 or anti-CTLA-4 therapy was allowed; about 39% had some.

Assay: immunoSEQ multiplex PCR; the TCRdb copy retains only in-frame clones and omits some. The sample records 100,000 to 120,000 clones, approximately 89% being singletons. CDR1 and CDR2 from the germline V gene are SGHRS and YFSETQ. The ends were cut back, 3 bases at V and 4 bases at J, with 13 bases in the middle. CDR3 length: 14 amino acids. The TCR originated in an adult with an advanced solid tumor such as melanoma, head and neck, liver or kidney cancer. The J gene is TRBJ2-5, the V gene TRBV5-1; tentative D call: TRBD2 (5 bases). Sequencing used CD4+ or CD8+ T cells sorted from blood, obtained in a trial of the OX40 agonist ivuxolimab. CDR3 DNA sequence: TGCGCCAGCAGCTCTGCGGGTTTGCGAGAGACCCAGTACTTC. Amino acid sequence: CASSSAGLRETQYF.